The clone carrying this T cell receptor beta chain was counted many times. The antigen is undetermined. The entry originates in a study of early T cells in non-severe SARS-CoV-2 infection. The study's findings and limits: Sequences matched to VDJdb favored anti-spike CD8 responses, while private and CD4 specificities were missed.

CDR3 size: 13 residues. Germline CDR1 and CDR2: SGHAT and FQNNGV. Trimming pared 0 bases from V and 8 bases from J, leaving 8 bases between. MiXCR was run by TCRdb on the 5' RACE reads, yielding one entry per CDR3 protein. The sample consists of around 31,000 distinct CDR3 sequences, less than 10% of them appearing once. The source of this sequence is an adult who was a healthcare worker with PCR-confirmed SARS-CoV-2 infection or an uninfected control (not recorded which). The chain links TRBV11-2 to TRBJ1-3; D unresolved. The sequenced material came from whole blood. As DNA, the CDR3 is TGTGCCAGCAGCTTAGATTCCAGCTACACCATATATTTT. Amino acids: CASSLDSSYTIYF.